A selection of T cell receptor beta chains follows, all from one sample in a study of T cells in localized non-small cell lung cancer. The table came from immunoSEQ multiplex PCR; TCRdb's copy has only in-frame clones and leaves some out. The table has around 15,000 clones, roughly 90% seen once. Sequencing used peripheral blood, obtained before any cancer treatment. Every receptor here comes from a male donor at least 60 years old with stage II squamous cell lung carcinoma. Each CDR3 is given with its conserved first and last residue. Fields, in order: clone size, D gene, J gene, V gene, CDR3 DNA, CDR3 protein. D genes are given only for firm matches. The size entry is marked missing in some rows and otherwise reads once, few, many or a size class.

abundance: NA
d_gene: NA
j_gene: TRBJ2-1
v_gene: TRBV11-2
CDR3nt: TGTGCCAGCAGCTTAAGTAGTGGTTGGAATGAGCAGTTCTTC
CDR3aa: CASSLSSGWNEQFF

abundance: once
d_gene: NA
j_gene: TRBJ1-4
v_gene: TRBV19
CDR3nt: TGTGCCAGTAGTCGCGGACTTGAAAAACTGTTTTTT
CDR3aa: CASSRGLEKLFF

abundance: NA
d_gene: NA
j_gene: TRBJ2-5
v_gene: TRBV5-1
CDR3nt: TGCGCCAGTTCACAAGGAGGGGGTAAGGAGACCCAGTACTTC
CDR3aa: CASSQGGGKETQYF

abundance: NA
d_gene: NA
j_gene: TRBJ2-1
v_gene: TRBV11-3
CDR3nt: TGTGCCAGCAGCTTGGAATACGGGGCGGGATCCTACAATGAGCAGTTCTTC
CDR3aa: CASSLEYGAGSYNEQFF

abundance: NA
d_gene: TRBD2
j_gene: TRBJ2-1
v_gene: TRBV5-8
CDR3nt: TGTGCCAGCAGCGTTGGGACTAGCGGGAAGAATGAGCAGTTCTTC
CDR3aa: CASSVGTSGKNEQFF

abundance: NA
d_gene: NA
j_gene: TRBJ2-2
v_gene: TRBV7-3
CDR3nt: TGTGCCAGCAGTTTGGGTCGAACTTCCGGGGAGCTGTTTTTT
CDR3aa: CASSLGRTSGELFF

abundance: NA
d_gene: NA
j_gene: TRBJ2-1
v_gene: TRBV9
CDR3nt: TGTGCCAGCAGCGTACACAGCTCCTACAATGAGCAGTTCTTC
CDR3aa: CASSVHSSYNEQFF

abundance: NA
d_gene: TRBD1
j_gene: TRBJ2-1
v_gene: TRBV7-9
CDR3nt: TGTGCCAGCAGCTTAAGGGAACAGGGGGTAAGAAACGAGCAGTTCTTC
CDR3aa: CASSLREQGVRNEQFF

abundance: NA
d_gene: TRBD1
j_gene: TRBJ2-7
v_gene: TRBV7-8
CDR3nt: TGTGCCAGCAGCTTAGCGTTGGGACAGCGAGAGCAGTACTTC
CDR3aa: CASSLALGQREQYF

abundance: NA
d_gene: TRBD1
j_gene: TRBJ1-4
v_gene: TRBV6-1
CDR3nt: TGTGCCAGCAGTGTCGGTGGGACAGGAAACCGAGAAAAACTGTTTTTT
CDR3aa: CASSVGGTGNREKLFF

abundance: NA
d_gene: NA
j_gene: TRBJ2-3
v_gene: TRBV6-4
CDR3nt: TGTGCCAGCAGTGAGAGGGGCACAGATACGCAGTATTTT
CDR3aa: CASSERGTDTQYF

abundance: once
d_gene: NA
j_gene: TRBJ1-3
v_gene: TRBV25-1
CDR3nt: TGTGCCAGCAGTGAAGCCGGGACCTCTGGAAACACCATATATTTT
CDR3aa: CASSEAGTSGNTIYF

abundance: once
d_gene: TRBD1
j_gene: TRBJ2-7
v_gene: TRBV11-2
CDR3nt: TGTGCCAGCAGCTCCGGGACAGGGAGCTCCTACGAGCAGTACTTC
CDR3aa: CASSSGTGSSYEQYF

abundance: NA
d_gene: NA
j_gene: TRBJ1-1
v_gene: TRBV19
CDR3nt: TGTGCCAGTAGTATCCATCAGGGGAACACTGAAGCTTTCTTT
CDR3aa: CASSIHQGNTEAFF

abundance: NA
d_gene: NA
j_gene: TRBJ2-1
v_gene: TRBV28
CDR3nt: TGTGCCAGCAGTTCCCAATACAATGAGCAGTTCTTC
CDR3aa: CASSSQYNEQFF

abundance: NA
d_gene: NA
j_gene: TRBJ2-1
v_gene: TRBV7-2
CDR3nt: TGTGCCAGCAGCTCCGATAGCGCTCTTTCCTACAATGAGCAGTTCTTC
CDR3aa: CASSSDSALSYNEQFF

abundance: NA
d_gene: TRBD2
j_gene: TRBJ2-7
v_gene: TRBV6-5
CDR3nt: TGTGCCAGCAGGTATAGCGGGGGTTACGAGCAGTACTTC
CDR3aa: CASRYSGGYEQYF

abundance: NA
d_gene: NA
j_gene: TRBJ2-7
v_gene: TRBV20-1
CDR3nt: TGCAGTGCTAGAAGGGGGACGGAGCAGTACTTC
CDR3aa: CSARRGTEQYF

abundance: NA
d_gene: NA
j_gene: TRBJ2-7
v_gene: TRBV5-6
CDR3nt: TGTGCCAGCAGCTTACCGGGACCACGAGAGCAGTACTTC
CDR3aa: CASSLPGPREQYF

abundance: NA
d_gene: NA
j_gene: TRBJ1-5
v_gene: TRBV19
CDR3nt: TGTGCCAGTAGGGGGGGGAATCTGAGTAATCAGCCCCAGCATTTT
CDR3aa: CASRGGNLSNQPQHF

abundance: NA
d_gene: TRBD1
j_gene: TRBJ2-5
v_gene: TRBV5-8
CDR3nt: TGTGCCAGCAGCTTGGCTTCCAGACAGGGGGGCAACCAAGAGACCCAGTACTTC
CDR3aa: CASSLASRQGGNQETQYF

abundance: NA
d_gene: NA
j_gene: TRBJ2-7
v_gene: TRBV4-2
CDR3nt: TGTGCCAGCAGCCAAGTTGCCGCCGCCGTCTCCTACGAGCAGTACTTC
CDR3aa: CASSQVAAAVSYEQYF

abundance: NA
d_gene: TRBD2
j_gene: TRBJ2-7
v_gene: TRBV14
CDR3nt: TGTGCCAGCAGCCAAGTTCTAGCGGGAGTAGGGGAGCAGTACTTC
CDR3aa: CASSQVLAGVGEQYF

abundance: NA
d_gene: TRBD1
j_gene: TRBJ1-2
v_gene: TRBV7-6
CDR3nt: TGTGCCAGCAGCACCGGGACAGACCATAACTATGGCTACACCTTC
CDR3aa: CASSTGTDHNYGYTF

abundance: NA
d_gene: NA
j_gene: TRBJ2-1
v_gene: TRBV30
CDR3nt: TGTGCCTGGACAGAACTGGAGGATGAGCAGTTCTTC
CDR3aa: CAWTELEDEQFF

abundance: once
d_gene: NA
j_gene: TRBJ1-1
v_gene: TRBV21-1
CDR3nt: TGTGCCAGCAGCAAAAGAGGGGCGGGGAACACTGAAGCTTTCTTT
CDR3aa: CASSKRGAGNTEAFF

abundance: NA
d_gene: TRBD2
j_gene: TRBJ2-1
v_gene: TRBV28
CDR3nt: TGTGCCAGCAGCCGCGAGCGGGGGTGGGATGAGCAGTTCTTC
CDR3aa: CASSRERGWDEQFF